This is a list of T cell receptor beta chains from one sample in a study of T-cell memory formation after mild COVID-19. Via MiXCR, TCRdb re-called the 5' RACE reads, giving one row per CDR3 protein. Found here are 44,000 or so distinct CDR3 sequences, 9.5% of them singletons; the top ten hold over 9.5%. The specimen was PBMCs or a T cell subset sorted from them (not recorded which). The source is an adult woman who had mild COVID-19 (a few samples of this study predate the infection). Cell type and time point are not known. The CDR3 runs from the conserved cysteine through the conserved F or W. A D gene is named only where the DNA matches it firmly. A row's size may be missing; if present it is once, few, many or a size class.

d_gene,len,v_gene,j_gene,abundance,CDR3nt,CDR3aa
-,12,TRBV20-1,TRBJ2-7,many,TGCAGTGCGGACGTGAGGGGCATCGAGCAGTACTTC,CSADVRGIEQYF
-,14,TRBV30,TRBJ1-5,few,TGTGCCTGGAGTGTAAAACAGAAAAATCAGCCCCAGCATTTT,CAWSVKQKNQPQHF
TRBD2,15,TRBV7-3,TRBJ2-1,many,TGTGCCAGCAGCTTGGGGACTAGCGGGTACAATGAGCAGTTCTTC,CASSLGTSGYNEQFF
-,15,TRBV5-5,TRBJ2-5,few,TGTGCCAGCAGCCGCTTAGGTGCTGCCGTAGAGACCCAGTACTTC,CASSRLGAAVETQYF
TRBD1,13,TRBV29-1,TRBJ1-1,many,TGCAGCGCCCGGGACAGGGTCGCGACTGAAGCTTTCTTT,CSARDRVATEAFF
TRBD2,17,TRBV7-8,TRBJ2-1,-,TGTGCCAGCAGCTTAGGGATAGCGGGAGTTGTGGGCAATGAGCAGTTCTTC,CASSLGIAGVVGNEQFF
-,15,TRBV9,TRBJ1-2,few,TGTGCCAGCAGCACACTGACTCGAAGTGACTATGGCTACACCTTC,CASSTLTRSDYGYTF
TRBD2,13,TRBV29-1,TRBJ2-5,few,TGCAGCGCTGGGGGGGGATCGGGGGAGACCCAGTACTTC,CSAGGGSGETQYF
-,14,TRBV6-2/TRBV6-3,TRBJ2-7,-,TGTGCCAGCAGTTACTCGACGGCAGAATACGAGCAGTACTTC,CASSYSTAEYEQYF
TRBD1,16,TRBV30,TRBJ2-1,-,TGTGCCTGGAGTCCGCCGGACAGGTGGGCCTACAATGAGCAGTTCTTC,CAWSPPDRWAYNEQFF
-,13,TRBV11-1,TRBJ2-1,-,TGTGCCAGCAGCCAGGACGGTTACAATGAGCAGTTCTTC,CASSQDGYNEQFF
TRBD1,13,TRBV28,TRBJ2-1,few,TGTGCCAGCTGGGGACAGGGTTACAATGAGCAGTTCTTC,CASWGQGYNEQFF
TRBD2,16,TRBV4-1,TRBJ2-2,many,TGCGCCAGCAGTCAACGGCGGGGGGCCGACACCGGGGAGCTGTTTTTT,CASSQRRGADTGELFF
-,13,TRBV7-9,TRBJ2-3,-,TGTGCCAGCAGCCCACAGGGATTAGATACGCAGTATTTT,CASSPQGLDTQYF
-,16,TRBV21-1,TRBJ2-2,few,TGTGCCAGCAGCATGGGGGGACCGACGAACACCGGGGAGCTGTTTTTT,CASSMGGPTNTGELFF
TRBD2,19,TRBV20-1,TRBJ2-1,-,TGCAGTGCTAGAGATAACGGACTAGCGGGAGCGAACTATTACAATGAGCAGTTCTTC,CSARDNGLAGANYYNEQFF
-,14,TRBV27,TRBJ1-6,-,TGTGCCAGCAGTCCGGTGGAATATAATTCACCCCTCCACTTT,CASSPVEYNSPLHF
TRBD1,15,TRBV12-3/TRBV12-4,TRBJ2-5,many,TGTGCCAGCAGGCCCGGGACAGGCCAAAGGGGGACCCAGTACTTC,CASRPGTGQRGTQYF
-,13,TRBV7-2,TRBJ1-5,-,TGTGCCAGCAGCTTAACCCTAGGACAGCCCCAGCATTTT,CASSLTLGQPQHF
-,12,TRBV5-5,TRBJ2-7,few,TGTGCCAGCAGCTCGGGACGCGGGGAGCAGTACTTC,CASSSGRGEQYF